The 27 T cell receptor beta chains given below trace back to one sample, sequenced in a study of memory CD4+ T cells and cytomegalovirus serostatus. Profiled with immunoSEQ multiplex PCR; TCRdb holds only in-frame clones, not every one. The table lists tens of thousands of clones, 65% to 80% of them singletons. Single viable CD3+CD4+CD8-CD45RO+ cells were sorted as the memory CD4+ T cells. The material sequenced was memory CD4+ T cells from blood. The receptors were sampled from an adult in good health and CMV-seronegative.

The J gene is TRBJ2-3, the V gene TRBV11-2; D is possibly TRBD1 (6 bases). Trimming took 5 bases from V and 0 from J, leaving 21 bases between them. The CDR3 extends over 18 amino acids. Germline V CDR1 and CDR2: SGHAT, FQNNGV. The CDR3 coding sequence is TGTGCCAGCAGCCCCGGACAGTTAGACACTTTTAGCACAGATACGCAGTATTTT. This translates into CASSPGQLDTFSTDTQYF.

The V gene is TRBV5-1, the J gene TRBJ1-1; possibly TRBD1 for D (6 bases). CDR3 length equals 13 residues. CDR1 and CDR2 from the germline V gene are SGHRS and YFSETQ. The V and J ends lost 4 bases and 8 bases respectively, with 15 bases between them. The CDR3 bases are TGCGCCAGCAGCAAGGCACAGGGAAGGGAAGCTTTCTTT. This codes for CASSKAQGREAFF.

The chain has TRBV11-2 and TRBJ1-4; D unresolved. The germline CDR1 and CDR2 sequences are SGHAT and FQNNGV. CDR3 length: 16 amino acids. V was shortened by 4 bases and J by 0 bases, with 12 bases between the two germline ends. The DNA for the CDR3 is TGTGCCAGCAGCTCTCTCAACCCTGCAACTAATGAAAAACTGTTTTTT. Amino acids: CASSSLNPATNEKLFF. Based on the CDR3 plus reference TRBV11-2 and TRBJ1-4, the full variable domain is EAGVAQSPRYKIIEKRQSVAFWCNPISGHATLYWYQQILGQGPKLLIQFQNNGVVDDSQLPKDRFSAERLKGVDSTLKIQPAKLEDSAVYLCASSSLNPATNEKLFFGSGTQLSVL.

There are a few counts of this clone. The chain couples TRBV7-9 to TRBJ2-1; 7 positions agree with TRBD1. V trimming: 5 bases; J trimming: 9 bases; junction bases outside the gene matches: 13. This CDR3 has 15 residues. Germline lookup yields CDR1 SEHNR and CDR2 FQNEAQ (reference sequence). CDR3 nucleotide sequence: TGTGCCAGCAGCCCGAGGGGTACAGCAGGGGGTGAGCAGTTCTTC. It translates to CASSPRGTAGGEQFF. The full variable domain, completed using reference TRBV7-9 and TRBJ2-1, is DTGVSQNPRHKITKRGQNVTFRCDPISEHNRLYWYRQTLGQGPEFLTYFQNEAQLEKSRLLSDRFSAERPKGSFSTLEIQRTEQGDSAMYLCASSPRGTAGGEQFFGPGTRLTVL.

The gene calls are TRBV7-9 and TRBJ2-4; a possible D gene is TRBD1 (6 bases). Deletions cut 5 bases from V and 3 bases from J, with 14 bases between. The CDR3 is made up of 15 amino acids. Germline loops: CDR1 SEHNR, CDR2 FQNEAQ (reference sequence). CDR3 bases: TGTGCCAGCAGCGGCAGGGACACCGGCAAAAACATTCAGTACTTC. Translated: CASSGRDTGKNIQYF.

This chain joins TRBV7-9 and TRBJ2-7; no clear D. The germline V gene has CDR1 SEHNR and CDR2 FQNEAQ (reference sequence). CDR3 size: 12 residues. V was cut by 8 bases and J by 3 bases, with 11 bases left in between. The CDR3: CASSKEVYEQYF. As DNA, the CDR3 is TGTGCCAGCTCCAAGGAAGTCTACGAGCAGTACTTC.

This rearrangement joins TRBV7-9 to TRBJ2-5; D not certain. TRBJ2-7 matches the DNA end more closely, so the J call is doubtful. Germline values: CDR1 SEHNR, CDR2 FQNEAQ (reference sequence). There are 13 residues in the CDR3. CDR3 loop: CASSLAASYEQYF. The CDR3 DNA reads TGTGCCAGCAGCTTAGCAGCTTCCTACGAGCAGTACTTC.

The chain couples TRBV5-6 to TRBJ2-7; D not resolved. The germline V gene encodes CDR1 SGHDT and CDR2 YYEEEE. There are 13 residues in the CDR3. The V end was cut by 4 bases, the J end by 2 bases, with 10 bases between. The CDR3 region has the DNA TGTGCCAGCAGCCTCGGAAAGCCCTACGAGCAGTACTTC. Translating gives CASSLGKPYEQYF. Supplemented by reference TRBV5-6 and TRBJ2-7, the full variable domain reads DAGVTQSPTHLIKTRGQQVTLRCSPKSGHDTVSWYQQALGQGPQFIFQYYEEEERQRGNFPDRFSGHQFPNYSSELNVNALLLGDSALYLCASSLGKPYEQYFGPGTRLTVT.

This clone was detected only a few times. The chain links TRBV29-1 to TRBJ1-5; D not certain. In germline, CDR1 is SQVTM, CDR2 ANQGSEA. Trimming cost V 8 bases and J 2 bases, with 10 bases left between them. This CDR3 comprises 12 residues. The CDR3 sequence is CSTITGNQPQHF. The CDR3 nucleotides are TGCAGCACTATCACAGGCAATCAGCCCCAGCATTTT.

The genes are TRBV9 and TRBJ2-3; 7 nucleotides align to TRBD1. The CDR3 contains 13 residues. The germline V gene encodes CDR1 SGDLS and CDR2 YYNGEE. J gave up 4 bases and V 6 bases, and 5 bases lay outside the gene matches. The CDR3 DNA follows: TGTGCCAGCACAGCAGGGGGAGCAGATACGCAGTATTTT. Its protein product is CASTAGGADTQYF.

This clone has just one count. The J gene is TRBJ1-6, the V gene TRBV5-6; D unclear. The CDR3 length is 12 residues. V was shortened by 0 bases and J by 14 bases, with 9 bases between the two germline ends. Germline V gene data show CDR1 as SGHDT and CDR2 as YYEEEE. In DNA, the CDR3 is TGTGCCAGCAGCTTGGAGGAAAAGACCCTCCACTTT. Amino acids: CASSLEEKTLHF.

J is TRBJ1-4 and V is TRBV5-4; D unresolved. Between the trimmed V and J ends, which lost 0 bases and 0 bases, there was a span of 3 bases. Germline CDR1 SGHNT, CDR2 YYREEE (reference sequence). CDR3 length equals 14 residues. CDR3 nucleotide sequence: TGTGCCAGCAGCTTGGGGGCAACTAATGAAAAACTGTTTTTT. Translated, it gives CASSLGATNEKLFF.

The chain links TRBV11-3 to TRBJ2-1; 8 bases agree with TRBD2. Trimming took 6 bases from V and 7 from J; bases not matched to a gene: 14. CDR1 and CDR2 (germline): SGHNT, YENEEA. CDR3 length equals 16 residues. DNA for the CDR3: TGTGCCAGCAGTAAGGGTAGCGGGGCAGACGCGAATGAGCAGTTCTTC. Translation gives CASSKGSGADANEQFF.

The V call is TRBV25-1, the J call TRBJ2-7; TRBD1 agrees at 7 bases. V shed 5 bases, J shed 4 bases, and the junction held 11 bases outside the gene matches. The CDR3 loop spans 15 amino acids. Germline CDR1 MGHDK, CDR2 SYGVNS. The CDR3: CASSLRGQESYEQYF. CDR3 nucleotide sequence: TGTGCCAGCAGTCTAAGAGGACAGGAGTCGTACGAGCAGTACTTC.

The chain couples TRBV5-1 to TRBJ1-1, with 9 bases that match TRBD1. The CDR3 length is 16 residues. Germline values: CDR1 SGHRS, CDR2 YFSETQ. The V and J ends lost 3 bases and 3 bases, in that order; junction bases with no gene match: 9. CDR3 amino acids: CASSSGQGRGDTEAFF. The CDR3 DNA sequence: TGCGCCAGCAGCTCAGGACAGGGGAGAGGTGACACTGAAGCTTTCTTT.

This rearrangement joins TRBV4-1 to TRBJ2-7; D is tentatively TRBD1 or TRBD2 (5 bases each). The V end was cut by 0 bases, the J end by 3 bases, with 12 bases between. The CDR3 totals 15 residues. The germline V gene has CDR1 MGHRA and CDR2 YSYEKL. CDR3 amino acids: CASSQEIRGGYEQYF. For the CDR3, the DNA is TGCGCCAGCAGCCAAGAAATTCGTGGGGGCTACGAGCAGTACTTC.

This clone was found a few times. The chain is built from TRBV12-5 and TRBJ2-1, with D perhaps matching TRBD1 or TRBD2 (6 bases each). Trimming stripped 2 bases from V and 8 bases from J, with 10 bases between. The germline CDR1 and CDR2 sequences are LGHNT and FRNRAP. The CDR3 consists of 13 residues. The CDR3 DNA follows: TGTGCTAGTGGTTTGCGGGGGCTGGATGAGCAGTTCTTC. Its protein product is CASGLRGLDEQFF.

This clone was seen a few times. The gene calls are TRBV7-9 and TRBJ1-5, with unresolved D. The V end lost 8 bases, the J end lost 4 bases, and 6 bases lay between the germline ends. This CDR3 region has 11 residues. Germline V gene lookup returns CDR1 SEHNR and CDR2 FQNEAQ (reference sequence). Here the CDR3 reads CASGGNQPQHF. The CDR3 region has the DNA TGTGCCAGCGGCGGGAATCAGCCCCAGCATTTT.

Here the CDR3 DNA reads TGTGCCAGCAGCGACCGACAGAGCGCGCAGTATTTT. Translation gives CASSDRQSAQYF. This sequence joins TRBV7-2 and TRBJ2-3; perhaps TRBD1 as D (5 bases). Germline CDR1 reads SGHTA; CDR2 reads FQGNSA. Trimming stripped 5 bases from V and 10 bases from J, with 13 bases between. There are 12 residues in the CDR3.

The CDR3 region has the DNA TGCGCCAGCAGCTACTCCCCCGGGGTCTACTCTGGAAACACCATATATTTT. Residues: CASSYSPGVYSGNTIYF. The chain uses TRBV5-1 and TRBJ1-3, with unresolved D. CDR1 is SGHRS and CDR2 is YFSETQ in the germline V gene. This CDR3 has 17 residues. Deletions cut 3 bases from V and 0 bases from J, with 16 bases between. The whole variable domain, filled in from reference TRBV5-1 and TRBJ1-3, reads KAGVTQTPRYLIKTRGQQVTLSCSPISGHRSVSWYQQTPGQGLQFLFEYFSETQRNKGNFPGRFSGRQFSNSRSEMNVSTLELGDSALYLCASSYSPGVYSGNTIYFGEGSWLTVV.

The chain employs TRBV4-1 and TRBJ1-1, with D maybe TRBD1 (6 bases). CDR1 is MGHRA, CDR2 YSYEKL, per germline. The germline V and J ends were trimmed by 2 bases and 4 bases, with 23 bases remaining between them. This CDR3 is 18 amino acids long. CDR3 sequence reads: CASSQHTLTRGHRTEAFF. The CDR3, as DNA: TGCGCCAGCAGCCAACACACCCTTACACGGGGGCATCGCACTGAAGCTTTCTTT.

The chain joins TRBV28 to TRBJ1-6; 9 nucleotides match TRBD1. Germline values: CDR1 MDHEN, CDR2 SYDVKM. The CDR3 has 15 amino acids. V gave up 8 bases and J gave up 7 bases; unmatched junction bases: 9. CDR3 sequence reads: CASLGGDRENSPLHF. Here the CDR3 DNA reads TGTGCCAGCCTGGGGGGGGACAGGGAAAATTCACCCCTCCACTTT.

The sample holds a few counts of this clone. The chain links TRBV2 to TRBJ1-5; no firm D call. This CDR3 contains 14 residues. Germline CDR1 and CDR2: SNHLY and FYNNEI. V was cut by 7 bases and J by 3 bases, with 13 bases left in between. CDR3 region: CASNLQEYNQPQHF. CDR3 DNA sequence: TGTGCCAGCAACCTTCAGGAATACAATCAGCCCCAGCATTTT.

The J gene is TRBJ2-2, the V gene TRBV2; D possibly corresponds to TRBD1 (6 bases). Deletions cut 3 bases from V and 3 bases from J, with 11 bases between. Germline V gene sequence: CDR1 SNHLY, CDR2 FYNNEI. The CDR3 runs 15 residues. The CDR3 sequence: CASSDRGLDTGELFF. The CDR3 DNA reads TGTGCCAGCAGTGACAGGGGTCTTGACACCGGGGAGCTGTTTTTT.

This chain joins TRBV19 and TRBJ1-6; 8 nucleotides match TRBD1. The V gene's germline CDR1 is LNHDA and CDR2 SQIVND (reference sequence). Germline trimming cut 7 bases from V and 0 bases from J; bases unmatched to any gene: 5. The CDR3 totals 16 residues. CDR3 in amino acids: CASNQGAGSYNSPLHF. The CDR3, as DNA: TGTGCCAGTAATCAGGGGGCCGGCTCCTATAATTCACCCCTCCACTTT.

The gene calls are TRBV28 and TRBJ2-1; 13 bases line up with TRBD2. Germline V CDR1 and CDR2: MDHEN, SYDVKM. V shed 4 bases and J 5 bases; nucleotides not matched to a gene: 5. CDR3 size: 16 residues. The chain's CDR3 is CASSSPGLAGNNEQFF. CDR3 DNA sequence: TGTGCCAGCAGTTCCCCGGGACTAGCGGGGAACAATGAGCAGTTCTTC.

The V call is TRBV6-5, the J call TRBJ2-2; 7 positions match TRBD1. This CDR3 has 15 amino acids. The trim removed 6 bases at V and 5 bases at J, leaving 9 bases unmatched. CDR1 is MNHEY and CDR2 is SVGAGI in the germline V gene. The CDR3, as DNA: TGTGCCAGCAGCGACGACAGGGAGCGTACCGGGGAGCTGTTTTTT. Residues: CASSDDRERTGELFF.